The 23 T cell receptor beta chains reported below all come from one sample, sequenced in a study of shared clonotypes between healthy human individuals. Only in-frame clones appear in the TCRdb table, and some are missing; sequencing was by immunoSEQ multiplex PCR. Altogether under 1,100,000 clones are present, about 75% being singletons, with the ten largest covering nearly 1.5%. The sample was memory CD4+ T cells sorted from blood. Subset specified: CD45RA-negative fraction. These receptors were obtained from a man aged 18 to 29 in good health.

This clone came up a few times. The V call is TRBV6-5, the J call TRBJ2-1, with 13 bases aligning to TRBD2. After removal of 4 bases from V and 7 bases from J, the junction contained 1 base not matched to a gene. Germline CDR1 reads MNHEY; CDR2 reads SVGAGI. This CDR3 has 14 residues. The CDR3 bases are TGTGCCAGCAGTTTGGGACTAGCGGGAAATGAGCAGTTCTTC. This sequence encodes CASSLGLAGNEQFF.

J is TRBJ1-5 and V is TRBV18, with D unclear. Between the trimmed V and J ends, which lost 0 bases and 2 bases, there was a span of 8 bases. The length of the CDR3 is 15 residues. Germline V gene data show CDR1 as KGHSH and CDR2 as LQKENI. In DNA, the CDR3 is TGTGCCAGCTCACCACCTTCCCAGGGCAATCAGCCCCAGCATTTT. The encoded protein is CASSPPSQGNQPQHF.

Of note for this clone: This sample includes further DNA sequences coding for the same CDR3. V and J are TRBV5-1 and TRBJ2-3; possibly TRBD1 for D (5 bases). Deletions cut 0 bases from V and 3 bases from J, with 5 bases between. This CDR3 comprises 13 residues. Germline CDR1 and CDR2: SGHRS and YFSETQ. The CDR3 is CASSLGQTDTQYF. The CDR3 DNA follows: TGCGCCAGCAGCTTGGGACAGACAGATACGCAGTATTTT.

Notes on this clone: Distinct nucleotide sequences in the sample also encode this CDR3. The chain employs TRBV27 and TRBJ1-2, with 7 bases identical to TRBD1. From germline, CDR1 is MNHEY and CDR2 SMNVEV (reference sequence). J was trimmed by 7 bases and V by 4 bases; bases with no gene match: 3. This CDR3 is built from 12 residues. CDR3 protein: CASSSNRGGYTF. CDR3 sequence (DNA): TGTGCCAGCAGTTCAAACAGGGGTGGCTACACCTTC.

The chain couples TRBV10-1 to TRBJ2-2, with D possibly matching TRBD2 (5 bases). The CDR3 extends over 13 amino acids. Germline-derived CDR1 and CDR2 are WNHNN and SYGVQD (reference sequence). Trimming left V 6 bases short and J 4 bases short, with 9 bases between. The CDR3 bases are TGCGCCAGCAGGCCGGGGTTCACCGGGGAGCTGTTTTTT. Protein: CASRPGFTGELFF.

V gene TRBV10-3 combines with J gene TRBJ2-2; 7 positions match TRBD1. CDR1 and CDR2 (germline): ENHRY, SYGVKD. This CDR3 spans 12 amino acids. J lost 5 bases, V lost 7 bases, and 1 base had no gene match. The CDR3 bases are TGTGCCATCACGACAGGGACCGGGGAGCTGTTTTTT. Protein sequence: CAITTGTGELFF.

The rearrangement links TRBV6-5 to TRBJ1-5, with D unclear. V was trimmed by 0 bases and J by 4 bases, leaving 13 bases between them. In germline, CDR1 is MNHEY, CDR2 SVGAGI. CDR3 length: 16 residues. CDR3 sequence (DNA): TGTGCCAGCAGTTACTCGAGCAGAACCTCGAATCAGCCCCAGCATTTT. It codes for CASSYSSRTSNQPQHF.

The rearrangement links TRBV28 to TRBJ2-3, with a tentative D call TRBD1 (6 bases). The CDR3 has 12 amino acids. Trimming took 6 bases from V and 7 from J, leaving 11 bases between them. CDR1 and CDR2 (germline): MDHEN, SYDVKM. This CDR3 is CASSRGKYTQYF. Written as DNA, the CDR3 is TGTGCCAGCAGCAGGGGTAAATATACGCAGTATTTT.

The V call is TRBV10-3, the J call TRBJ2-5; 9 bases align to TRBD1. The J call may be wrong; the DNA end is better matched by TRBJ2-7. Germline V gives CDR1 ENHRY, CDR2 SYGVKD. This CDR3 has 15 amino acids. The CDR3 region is CAISETGGLQYEQYF. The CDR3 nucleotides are TGTGCCATCAGTGAGACAGGGGGCTTACAGTACGAGCAGTACTTC.

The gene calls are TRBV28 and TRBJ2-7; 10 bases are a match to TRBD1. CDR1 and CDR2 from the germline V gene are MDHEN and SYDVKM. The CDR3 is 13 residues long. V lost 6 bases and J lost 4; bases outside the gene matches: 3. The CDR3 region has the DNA TGTGCCAGCAGGGGACAGGGGCTTTACGAGCAGTACTTC. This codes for CASRGQGLYEQYF.

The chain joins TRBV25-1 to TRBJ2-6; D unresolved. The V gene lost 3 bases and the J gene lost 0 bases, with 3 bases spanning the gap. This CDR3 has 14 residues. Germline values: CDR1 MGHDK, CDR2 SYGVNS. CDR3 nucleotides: TGTGCCAGCAGTGACCACTCTGGGGCCAACGTCCTGACTTTC. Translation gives CASSDHSGANVLTF. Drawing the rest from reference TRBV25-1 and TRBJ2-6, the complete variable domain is EADIYQTPRYLVIGTGKKITLECSQTMGHDKMYWYQQDPGMELHLIHYSYGVNSTEKGDLSSESTVSRIRTEHFPLTLESARPSHTSQYLCASSDHSGANVLTFGAGSRLTVL.

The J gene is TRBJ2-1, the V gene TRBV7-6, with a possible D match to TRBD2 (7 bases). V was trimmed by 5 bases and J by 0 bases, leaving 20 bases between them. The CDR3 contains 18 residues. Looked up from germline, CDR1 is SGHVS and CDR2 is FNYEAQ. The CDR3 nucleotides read TGTGCCAGCAGCGAACGGGCGGGGGCCCTTAGCTCCTACAATGAGCAGTTCTTC. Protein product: CASSERAGALSSYNEQFF.

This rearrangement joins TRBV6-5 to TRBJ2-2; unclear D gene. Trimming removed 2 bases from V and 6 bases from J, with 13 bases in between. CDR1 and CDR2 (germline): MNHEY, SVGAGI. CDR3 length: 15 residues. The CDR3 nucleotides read TGTGCCAGCAGTTACGAAATGGGTTTGGCCGGGGAGCTGTTTTTT. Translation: CASSYEMGLAGELFF.

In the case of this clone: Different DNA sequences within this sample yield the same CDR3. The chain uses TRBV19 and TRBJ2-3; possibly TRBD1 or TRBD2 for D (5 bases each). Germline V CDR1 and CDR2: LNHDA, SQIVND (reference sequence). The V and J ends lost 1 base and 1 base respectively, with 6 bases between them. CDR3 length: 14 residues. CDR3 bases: TGTGCCAGTAGTATAGGAGGGGGCACAGATACGCAGTATTTT. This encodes CASSIGGGTDTQYF. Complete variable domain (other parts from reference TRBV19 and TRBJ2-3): DGGITQSPKYLFRKEGQNVTLSCEQNLNHDAMYWYRQDPGQGLRLIYYSQIVNDFQKGDIAEGYSVSREKKESFPLTVTSAQKNPTAFYLCASSIGGGTDTQYFGPGTRLTVL.

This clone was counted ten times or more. This CDR3 is CASSQSGGAMNTEAFF. CDR3 DNA sequence: TGTGCCAGCAGCCAATCGGGGGGCGCAATGAACACTGAAGCTTTCTTT. This chain connects TRBV4-2 to TRBJ1-1, with D possibly TRBD1 on 6 matching bases. In germline, CDR1 is LGHNA, CDR2 YNFKEQ. Trimming pared 2 bases from V and 0 bases from J, leaving 13 bases between. The CDR3 sequence is 16 residues long.

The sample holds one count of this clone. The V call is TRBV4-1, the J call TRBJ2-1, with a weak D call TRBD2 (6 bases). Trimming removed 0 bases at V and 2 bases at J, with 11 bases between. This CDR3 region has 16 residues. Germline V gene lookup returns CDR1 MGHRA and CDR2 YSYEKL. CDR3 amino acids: CASSQETGVAYNEQFF. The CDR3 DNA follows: TGCGCCAGCAGCCAAGAGACGGGGGTAGCCTACAATGAGCAGTTCTTC.

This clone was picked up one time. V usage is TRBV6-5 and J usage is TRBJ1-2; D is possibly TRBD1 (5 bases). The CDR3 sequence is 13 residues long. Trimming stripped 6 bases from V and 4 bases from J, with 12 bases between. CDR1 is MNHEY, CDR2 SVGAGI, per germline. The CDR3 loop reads CASRRGGSYGYTF. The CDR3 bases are TGTGCCAGCAGGCGCGGGGGTAGCTATGGCTACACCTTC.

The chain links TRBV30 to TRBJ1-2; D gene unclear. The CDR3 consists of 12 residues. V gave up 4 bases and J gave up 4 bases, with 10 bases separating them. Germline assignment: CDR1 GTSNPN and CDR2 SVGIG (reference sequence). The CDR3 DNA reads TGTGCCTGGACGGGGTACGGCTATGGCTACACCTTC. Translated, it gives CAWTGYGYGYTF.

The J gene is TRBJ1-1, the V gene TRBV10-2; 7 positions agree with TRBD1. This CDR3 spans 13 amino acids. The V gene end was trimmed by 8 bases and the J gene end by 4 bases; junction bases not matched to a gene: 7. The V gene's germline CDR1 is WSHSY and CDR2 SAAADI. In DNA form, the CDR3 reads TGCGCCAGCGGCCAGGGGGTGAGCACTGAAGCTTTCTTT. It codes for CASGQGVSTEAFF.

In DNA form, the CDR3 reads TGTGCCAGCAGCGAGGGGACAGAGCGCAATCAGCCCCAGCATTTT. It codes for CASSEGTERNQPQHF. V and J are TRBV9 and TRBJ1-5; 7 positions match TRBD1. CDR1 is SGDLS and CDR2 is YYNGEE in the germline V gene. The J segment lost 2 bases and the V segment lost 3 bases, leaving 5 bases of the junction unmatched. The CDR3 extends over 15 amino acids.

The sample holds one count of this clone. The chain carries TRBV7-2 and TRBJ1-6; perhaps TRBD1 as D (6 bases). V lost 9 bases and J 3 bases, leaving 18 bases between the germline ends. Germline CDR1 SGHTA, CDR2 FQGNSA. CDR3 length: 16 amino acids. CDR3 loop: CASTGGGADYNSPLHF. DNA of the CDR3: TGTGCCAGTACGGGCGGGGGGGCCGACTATAATTCACCCCTCCACTTT.

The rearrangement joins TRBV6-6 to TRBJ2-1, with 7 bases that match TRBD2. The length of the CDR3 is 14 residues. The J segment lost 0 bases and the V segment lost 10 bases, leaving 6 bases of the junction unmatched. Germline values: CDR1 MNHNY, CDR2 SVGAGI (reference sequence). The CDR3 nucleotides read TGTGCCACCGCCGGGACTAACTCCTACAATGAGCAGTTCTTC. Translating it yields CATAGTNSYNEQFF.

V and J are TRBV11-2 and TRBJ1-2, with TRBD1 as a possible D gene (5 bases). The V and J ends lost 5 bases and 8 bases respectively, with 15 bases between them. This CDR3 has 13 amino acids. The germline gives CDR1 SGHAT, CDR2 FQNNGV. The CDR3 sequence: CASSPGTSPGYTF. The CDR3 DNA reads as TGTGCCAGCAGCCCGGGGACCTCCCCCGGCTACACCTTC.